Below, one TCR beta chain is given with its context. This clone's antigen is unknown. Per-nucleotide qualities are absent, and no much larger clonotype sits a single base away. This specimen belongs to a study of chemoradiotherapy in HPV16-positive cancers (dated by TCRdb to between 2021 and 2023). Turning to the overall study: Functional T-cell assays on cells from two HPV16-positive patients defined candidate HPV-specific T-cell clones and common TCR motifs. The study asked whether T-cell immunity against the HPV oncoproteins E6 and E7 changes during chemoradiotherapy and whether it affects survival. The candidate HPV-specific TCRs and motifs were subsequently tracked in TCR repertoires obtained from 70 to 95 patients with HPV-related cancers. What the authors observed across the whole study: Only a couple of HPV16-positive patients were used to derive the functional definition of HPV-specific T cells, and the survival association was reported for HPV16-positive patients. Expansion of candidate HPV-specific clones and E7-related TCR motifs was observed in the tumor microenvironment during treatment, whereas no such expansion was observed for non-HPV-specific T cells. Improved recurrence-free survival in HPV16-positive patients was associated with expansion of HPV-responsive T cells during chemoradiotherapy.

The CDR3 starts with the cysteine, ends with the phenylalanine, and has 16 residues. The sequence is cut down to CDR3 DNA, 48 bases in frame from base 1. CDR1 and CDR2 are drawn from the germline V gene: LGHNA, YSLEER. Germline trimming amounts to 1 base on V and 7 bases on J, with 10 as the count of junction bases outside the gene matches. Libraries were prepared through the immunoSEQ multiplex PCR assay. In TCRdb, the immuneACCESS table is reduced to in-frame sequences with V and J assigned. These tables do not hold every clone; where another copy was compared, an unresolved V gene accounts for under half, and the others remain unexplained. This sample comprises 14,000 or so clones, roughly 89% of them detected only once. Of the sample, 3.5% to 4.5% falls within the top ten clones. Because repertoires were sampled repeatedly during chemoradiotherapy, clonal expansion in the tumor microenvironment could be followed.

The sequence is built from TRBV4-3 and TRBJ2-1, with TRBD2 matching 7 junction bases. The sequenced sample was tumor tissue, obtained from a patient who underwent chemoradiotherapy. The sequence was collected from a human donor with HPV-associated anogenital cancer. The DNA sequence follows: TGCGCCAGCAGCCAAGGCTGGGGCGGGAGTGCTAATGAGCAGTTCTTC. Its translation is CASSQGWGGSANEQFF.